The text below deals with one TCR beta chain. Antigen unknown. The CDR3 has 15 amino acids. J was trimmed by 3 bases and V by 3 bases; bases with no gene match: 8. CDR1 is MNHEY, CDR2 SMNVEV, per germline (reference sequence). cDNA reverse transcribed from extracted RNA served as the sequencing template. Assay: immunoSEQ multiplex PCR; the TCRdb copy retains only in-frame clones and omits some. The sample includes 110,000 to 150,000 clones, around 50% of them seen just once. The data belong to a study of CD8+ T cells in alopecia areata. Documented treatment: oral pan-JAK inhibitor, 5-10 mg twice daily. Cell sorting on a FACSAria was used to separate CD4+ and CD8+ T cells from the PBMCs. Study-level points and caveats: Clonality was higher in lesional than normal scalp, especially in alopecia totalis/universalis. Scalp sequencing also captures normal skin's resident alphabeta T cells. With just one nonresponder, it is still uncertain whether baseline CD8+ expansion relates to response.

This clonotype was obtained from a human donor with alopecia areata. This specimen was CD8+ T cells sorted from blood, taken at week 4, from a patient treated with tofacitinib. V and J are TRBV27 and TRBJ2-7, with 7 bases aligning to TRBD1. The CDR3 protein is CASSFSGRGNYEQYF. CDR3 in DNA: TGTGCCAGCAGTTTCTCAGGCAGGGGGAACTACGAGCAGTACTTC.